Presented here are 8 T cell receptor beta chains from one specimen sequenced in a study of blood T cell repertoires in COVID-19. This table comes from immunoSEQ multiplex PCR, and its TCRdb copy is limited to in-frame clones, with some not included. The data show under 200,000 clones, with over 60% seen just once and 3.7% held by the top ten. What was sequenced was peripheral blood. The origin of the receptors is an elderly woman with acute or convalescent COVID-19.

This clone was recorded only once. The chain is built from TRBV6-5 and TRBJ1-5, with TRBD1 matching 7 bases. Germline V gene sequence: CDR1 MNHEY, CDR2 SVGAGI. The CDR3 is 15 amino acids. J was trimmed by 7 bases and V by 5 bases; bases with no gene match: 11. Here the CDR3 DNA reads TGTGCCAGCAGTCCTCAGGGGGTAGGGAAGCAGCCCCAGCATTTT. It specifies CASSPQGVGKQPQHF.

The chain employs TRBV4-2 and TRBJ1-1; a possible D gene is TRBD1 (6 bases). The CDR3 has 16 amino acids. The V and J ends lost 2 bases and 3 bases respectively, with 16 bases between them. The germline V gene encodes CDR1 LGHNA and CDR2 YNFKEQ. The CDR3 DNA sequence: TGTGCCAGCAGCCAATTAGGTGGGGGCTCGCACACTGAAGCTTTCTTT. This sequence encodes CASSQLGGGSHTEAFF.

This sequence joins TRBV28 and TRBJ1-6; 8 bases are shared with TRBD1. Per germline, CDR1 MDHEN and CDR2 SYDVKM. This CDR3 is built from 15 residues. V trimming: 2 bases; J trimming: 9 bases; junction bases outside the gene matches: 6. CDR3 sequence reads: CASSLGQGPGSPLHF. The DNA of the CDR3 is TGTGCCAGCAGTTTAGGACAGGGCCCGGGTTCACCCCTCCACTTT.

CDR3 DNA sequence: TGTGCCAGCAGCCTCGGGACTACCAATGAGCAGTTCTTC. Translated: CASSLGTTNEQFF. The chain employs TRBV12-3 or TRBV12-4 and TRBJ2-1; TRBD2 matches 7 bases. There are 13 residues in the CDR3. V lost 6 bases and J lost 6; bases outside the gene matches: 5.

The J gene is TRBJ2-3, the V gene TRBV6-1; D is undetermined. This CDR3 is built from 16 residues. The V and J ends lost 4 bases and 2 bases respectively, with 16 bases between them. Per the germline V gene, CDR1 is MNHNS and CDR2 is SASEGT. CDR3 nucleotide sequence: TGTGCCAGCAGTGGGTACAGCAGATTCTCCACAGATACGCAGTATTTT. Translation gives CASSGYSRFSTDTQYF.

The CDR3 DNA reads as TGTGCCAGCAGGACACCAACTAATGAAAAACTGTTTTTT. Protein sequence: CASRTPTNEKLFF. The V gene is TRBV6-6, the J gene TRBJ1-4; no firm D call. The germline V gene encodes CDR1 MNHNY and CDR2 SVGAGI (reference sequence). The CDR3 totals 13 residues. Trimming stripped 6 bases from V and 0 bases from J, with 5 bases between.

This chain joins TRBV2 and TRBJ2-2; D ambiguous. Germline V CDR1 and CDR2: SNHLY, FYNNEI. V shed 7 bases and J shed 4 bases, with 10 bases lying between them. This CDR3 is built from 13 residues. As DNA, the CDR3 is TGTGCCAGCACCCCCTCCCCCACCGGGGAGCTGTTTTTT. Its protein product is CASTPSPTGELFF.

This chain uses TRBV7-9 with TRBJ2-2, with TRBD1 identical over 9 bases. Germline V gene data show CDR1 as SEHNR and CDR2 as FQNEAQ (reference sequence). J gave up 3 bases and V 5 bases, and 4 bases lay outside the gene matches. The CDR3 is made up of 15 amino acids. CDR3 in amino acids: CASSPGQGDTGELFF. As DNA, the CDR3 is TGTGCCAGCAGCCCGGGACAGGGTGACACCGGGGAGCTGTTTTTT.